This is a list of T cell receptor beta chains from one sample in a study of T-cell memory formation after mild COVID-19. From the 5' RACE reads, TCRdb called clonotypes with MiXCR, one entry per CDR3 protein. Of about 110,000 distinct CDR3 sequences listed, around a fifth are singletons. The sequenced sample was PBMCs or a T cell subset sorted from them (not recorded which). The origin of the receptors is a young man who had mild COVID-19 (a few samples of this study predate the infection). Cell type and time point are not known. CDR3s include the opening cysteine and the closing phenylalanine or tryptophan. D genes are given only for firm matches. Size values are once, few and many counts, or a class for expanded clones, and some rows have none.

d_call	clone_size	v_call	j_call	cdr3_nt	cdr3_aa
TRBD1	few	TRBV9	TRBJ2-2	TGTGCCAGCAGCGACGGGACAGGGGGCGACGGGGAGCTGTTTTTT	CASSDGTGGDGELFF
TRBD1	NA	TRBV7-9	TRBJ1-5	TGTGCCAGCAGCGGACAGGGTAATCAGCCCCAGCATTTT	CASSGQGNQPQHF
NA	NA	TRBV5-4	TRBJ1-2	TGTGCCAGTCGGGGCGGGGCCGATGGCTACACCTTC	CASRGGADGYTF
NA	NA	TRBV7-9	TRBJ2-7	TGTGCCAGCAGCCCCCCTGGGCGGTACGAGCAGTACTTC	CASSPPGRYEQYF
NA	NA	TRBV12-3/TRBV12-4	TRBJ1-1	TGTGCCAGCAGTTTAACCGCTCCTAGTGAAGCTTTCTTT	CASSLTAPSEAFF
TRBD2	NA	TRBV11-1	TRBJ2-1	TGTGCCAGCAGCGGGCGGGGGAGGTCCTACAATGAGCAGTTCTTC	CASSGRGRSYNEQFF
TRBD2	few	TRBV7-8	TRBJ2-2	TGTGCCAGCAGCGTCAGCGGGGGGGCATTCGGCGGGGAGCTGTTTTTT	CASSVSGGAFGGELFF
NA	few	TRBV4-1	TRBJ2-2	TGCGCCAGCAGCCAATTCACCGGGGAGCTGTTTTTT	CASSQFTGELFF
NA	NA	TRBV9	TRBJ2-5	TGTGCCAGCAGCGTAAAAGGGACTCTCTGGGAGACCCAGTACTTC	CASSVKGTLWETQYF
NA	NA	TRBV7-9	TRBJ2-1	TGTGCCAGCAGCTTAATTAACAATGAGCAGTTCTTC	CASSLINNEQFF
TRBD2	NA	TRBV5-5	TRBJ2-2	TGTGCCAGCAGCGGTACTAGCGGGTGGAACACCGGGGAGCTGTTTTTT	CASSGTSGWNTGELFF
NA	NA	TRBV30	TRBJ2-3	TGTGCCTGGAGTGTTGGGGGGACCACAGATACGCAGTATTTT	CAWSVGGTTDTQYF
NA	NA	TRBV7-8	TRBJ1-3	TGTGCCAGCAGCTCAAGCGGGCGCCGCTCTGGAAACACCATATATTTT	CASSSSGRRSGNTIYF
TRBD1	few	TRBV5-6	TRBJ1-4	TGTGCCAGCAGCTTGGCAGGGGGCGATGAAAAACTGTTTTTT	CASSLAGGDEKLFF
NA	few	TRBV6-2/TRBV6-3	TRBJ2-1	TGTGCCAGCAGGATGGACAGTGGGTCCTACAATGAGCAGTTCTTC	CASRMDSGSYNEQFF
TRBD2	few	TRBV4-3	TRBJ2-1	TGCGCCAGCAGTGAAGAGTCACTAGCGGGGGGCCCAATAGCGTTCTACAATGAGCAGTTCTTC	CASSEESLAGGPIAFYNEQFF
NA	few	TRBV5-1	TRBJ2-5	TGCGCCAGCAGCGTAAGCGCGGCAGAAGAGACCCAGTACTTC	CASSVSAAEETQYF
TRBD2	NA	TRBV5-1	TRBJ2-7	TGCGCCAGCAGCTCCCAGATTAATCTAGCGGGGGGCCCTAGGGAGCAGTACTTC	CASSSQINLAGGPREQYF
TRBD2	NA	TRBV7-8	TRBJ2-7	TGTGCCAGCAGTTCTGTCGGGGGGTCCCGTCGGCAGTACTTC	CASSSVGGSRRQYF
TRBD1	NA	TRBV7-6	TRBJ1-1	TGTGCCAGCAGCTTAGTCGGGACAGGGACGAACACTGAAGCTTTCTTT	CASSLVGTGTNTEAFF
TRBD2	NA	TRBV6-5	TRBJ2-3	TGTGCCAGCAGTTCCCTGACTAGCGTAGTTACAGATACGCAGTATTTT	CASSSLTSVVTDTQYF
NA	NA	TRBV6-6	TRBJ2-4	TGTGCCAGCACCCCGGTAGCCGAGCTAAACATTCAGTACTTC	CASTPVAELNIQYF
NA	NA	TRBV7-9	TRBJ2-3	TGTGCCAGCAGCTTAGTAGGCAGGGGAAATTTGACAGATACGCAGTATTTT	CASSLVGRGNLTDTQYF
NA	NA	TRBV4-1	TRBJ1-2	TGCGCCAGCAGCAATGAGAACTATGGCTACACCTTC	CASSNENYGYTF
TRBD2	NA	TRBV20-1	TRBJ2-1	TGCAGTGCCGAGCGGGGGGGCCTTTATGAGCAGTTCTTC	CSAERGGLYEQFF
TRBD1	NA	TRBV7-2	TRBJ2-1	TGTGCCAGCAGCTCCCGGACCCGGGACAGGGGGGACAATGAGCAGTTCTTC	CASSSRTRDRGDNEQFF
NA	few	TRBV20-1	TRBJ1-6	TGCAGTGCTAGAGTGCTGGGGAGCACCTATAATTCACCCCTCCACTTT	CSARVLGSTYNSPLHF
NA	few	TRBV27	TRBJ1-1	TGTGCCAGCAGTATGGACGGTCGGGGCACTGAAGCTTTCTTT	CASSMDGRGTEAFF
TRBD1	NA	TRBV5-4	TRBJ1-1	TGTGCCAGCAGCCTAAACACAGGGGGCGGTGAAGCTTTCTTT	CASSLNTGGGEAFF
TRBD2	NA	TRBV7-6	TRBJ2-1	TGTGCCAGCAGCTTAGCGACTAGCACTGATGAGCAGTTCTTC	CASSLATSTDEQFF
NA	few	TRBV4-2	TRBJ1-1	TGTGCCAGCAGCCTTCCTTGGGGTCGGAACACTGAAGCTTTCTTT	CASSLPWGRNTEAFF
TRBD1	NA	TRBV4-1	TRBJ2-2	TGCGCCAGCAGCCCATCAGGGGCCAAGGACAGGAGGAGCGGGGAGCTGTTTTTT	CASSPSGAKDRRSGELFF
NA	NA	TRBV9	TRBJ1-4	TGTGCCAGCAGCGTCCGGGACCCAAGCGGCGATGAAAAACTGTTTTTT	CASSVRDPSGDEKLFF
TRBD1	NA	TRBV10-3	TRBJ2-7	TGTGCCATTCGGGACAGGGGGCTGTACGAGCAGTACTTC	CAIRDRGLYEQYF
NA	many	TRBV7-6	TRBJ2-2	TGTGCCAGCAGCTTGGTACGGAACACCGGGGAGCTGTTTTTT	CASSLVRNTGELFF
TRBD1	few	TRBV19	TRBJ2-1	TGTGCCAGTAGCACCGGGACAGGGGGCTATGAGCAGTTCTTC	CASSTGTGGYEQFF
TRBD2	few	TRBV4-3	TRBJ2-3	TGCGCCAGCAGCCCCCGGACTAGCGGGGGGGTAGATACGCAGTATTTT	CASSPRTSGGVDTQYF
NA	medium-sized	TRBV6-4	TRBJ2-3	TGTGCCAGCAGCAACAGGGGCACAGATACGCAGTATTTT	CASSNRGTDTQYF
TRBD1	NA	TRBV6-4	TRBJ2-3	TGTGCCAGCAGTGTCGGGACAGGGGGCGCAGATACGCAGTATTTT	CASSVGTGGADTQYF
TRBD1	once	TRBV9	TRBJ1-1	TGTGCCAGCAGCGTAGAAGGGACAGGGTACGCTGAAGCTTTCTTT	CASSVEGTGYAEAFF
NA	NA	TRBV6-2/TRBV6-3	TRBJ2-3	TGTGCCAGCACCATTTCTAGCACAGATACGCAGTATTTT	CASTISSTDTQYF
NA	few	TRBV10-3	TRBJ2-5	TGTGCGACCGGACGAGGGGGCCAAGAGACCCAGTACTTC	CATGRGGQETQYF
TRBD1	NA	TRBV29-1	TRBJ1-2	TGCAGCGTCTCGACAGGGGTTGGTGGCTACACCTTC	CSVSTGVGGYTF
TRBD1	NA	TRBV5-8	TRBJ2-7	TGTGCCAGCAGCTTGGCCGGGACAGGGGAAAGCGAGCAGTACTTC	CASSLAGTGESEQYF
TRBD2	NA	TRBV7-2	TRBJ2-1	TGTGCCAGCAGCCCTGGGGCTAGCGGGGGTCCGAATGAGCAGTTCTTC	CASSPGASGGPNEQFF
NA	few	TRBV27	TRBJ2-3	TGTGCCAGCAGCCGGCGGGAAACAGATACGCAGTATTTT	CASSRRETDTQYF
NA	NA	TRBV2	TRBJ2-7	TGTGCCAGCAGTGGAGGCGGAGGAGGCGAGCAGTACTTC	CASSGGGGGEQYF
TRBD2	few	TRBV12-3/TRBV12-4	TRBJ2-1	TGTGCCAGCAGCCCAGCGGGGGGGCCAGGCCGCCATGAGCAGTTCTTC	CASSPAGGPGRHEQFF
TRBD1	NA	TRBV7-2	TRBJ2-7	TGTGCCAGCAGCTTGATTCAGACAGGGCTGGACGAGCAGTACTTC	CASSLIQTGLDEQYF
NA	NA	TRBV6-5	TRBJ1-6	TGTGCCAGCAGTTACAGCGGTTCTCATTCACCCCTCCACTTT	CASSYSGSHSPLHF
TRBD2	few	TRBV6-5	TRBJ2-1	TGTGCCAGCGGAACCGGGACTAGCGTTAATGAGCAGTTCTTC	CASGTGTSVNEQFF
NA	NA	TRBV21-1	TRBJ2-1	TGTGCCACCCGTCGAGGGTGGGTTGAGAATGAGCAGTTCTTC	CATRRGWVENEQFF
TRBD2	NA	TRBV27	TRBJ2-3	TGTGCCAGCAGTTTACTAGCGGTCACAGATACGCAGTATTTT	CASSLLAVTDTQYF
NA	once	TRBV5-5	TRBJ1-5	TGTGCCAGCAGCTTCCCCAGGAGCAATCAGCCCCAGCATTTT	CASSFPRSNQPQHF
TRBD1	few	TRBV3-1	TRBJ2-1	TGTGCCAGCAGCCAACTTGACAGGGGCTACAATGAGCAGTTCTTC	CASSQLDRGYNEQFF
NA	NA	TRBV7-9	TRBJ1-1	TGTGCCAGCCCGCCGGATCAGAACACTGAAGCTTTCTTT	CASPPDQNTEAFF
NA	few	TRBV6-1	TRBJ1-1	TGTGCCAGCAGTGAGGGCGGGACTGAAGCTTTCTTT	CASSEGGTEAFF